This TCR beta chain derives from a study of shared clonotypes between healthy human individuals (dated by TCRdb to about 2020). For the study in its entirety: A few men and a couple of women, aged 18 to 49 years, made up the cohort. Between about 0.85 and 8.9 billion PBMCs per donor were obtained by leukapheresis. Different laboratories and diverse techniques were used to prepare libraries and sequence TCR repertoires, to increase sequencing depth and limit assay-specific biases. Blood TCR repertoires of five healthy adults were deeply sequenced to estimate repertoire size and the extent of clonotype sharing between individuals. The study at large found these results: Pairwise subsampling led to the expectation that sequencing depth would affect the degree of clonotype sharing among donors. Because the study included only a small number of donors, the genetic and exposure-history diversity represented was limited. Sampling was restricted to blood, and TCR repertoires in tissue are likely to differ from TCR repertoires in blood.

Using the deep immunoSEQ assay, multiplex PCR amplified TCR CDR3 regions from genomic DNA. Extracted genomic DNA from each cell subset was distributed evenly across all wells of several immunoSEQ 96-well plates, and each plate was treated as a replicate. For unsorted PBMC, roughly 0.3 ug genomic DNA, equal to 32,000 or so T cell genomes, was loaded into each replicate PCR. Genomic DNA from unsorted PBMC was sequenced over ten immunoSEQ deep assay plates. Purified libraries were quantified with a Qubit 3.0 fluorometer, sized on a Bioanalyzer 2100, and re-quantified with the KAPA Library Quantification kit. Every immunoSEQ 96-well plate was sequenced on a dedicated single-read 150-cycle Illumina NextSeq 550 flow cell. Per the authors' processing: The immunoSEQ output contained only junctional sequences without quality scores, so filtering could not match that applied to full-length reads. Sequences were annotated with PyIR, a Python wrapper for IgBLAST v1.9, and V/J genes and CDR3 were assigned using IMGT germline references. Reads with weak V/J assignments (E-value above 1e-6), missing CDR3, stop codons, out-of-frame junctions, or ambiguous translated residues were removed. V3J clonotypes were defined as sequences sharing the same inferred V gene, J gene, and CDR3 amino acid sequence. The percentage overlap between two repertoires was calculated by dividing the number of shared unique clonotypes by the size of the smaller repertoire. Richness of each repertoire was evaluated using RTK rarefaction, the Chao1 estimator, and Recon v2.1 estimates of unobserved clonotypes. TCRdb took over this immuneACCESS table, retaining in-frame rearrangements with V and J assigned. Such tables are incomplete; in checked studies, under half of the missing clones stem from an unresolved V gene, and the remainder is unexplained. V and J calls plus clone size are reproduced from that table; the DNA served to infer D and trimming. This sample has nearly 500,000 clones in its table, and about three quarters of those were observed once. Of the sample, 10% to 15% falls within the top ten clones.

The donors were healthy, HIV-negative adults with no recently reported acute infections or vaccinations. Only Caucasian adults living in Nashville, Tennessee, USA were represented among the donors. For unsorted samples, 80 million to 100 million PBMCs were counted, and genomic DNA was extracted using the QIAamp DNA Blood Mini kit. Blood was obtained by leukapheresis, after which PBMCs were separated by Ficoll-Histopaque density gradient centrifugation and cryopreserved in liquid nitrogen vapor phase. Regarding this clone: The antigen it recognizes is unknown. No clone much larger than this one lies a single base away; base qualities are absent.

CDR1 and CDR2 are drawn from the germline V gene (reference sequence): MNHEY, SMNVEV. Germline trimming amounts to 4 bases on V and 6 bases on J, with 6 as the count of junction bases outside the gene matches. The CDR3 spans 14 residues, from the cysteine through the phenylalanine. Only the CDR3 part of the read is kept: 42 bases, read in frame from the first base. The source material was PBMCs. This sequence originates from a woman between 35 and 50 years old in good health. Some clones in this sample may be carry-over from other donors' samples. The chain is encoded by TRBV27 joined to TRBJ1-5; 7 central bases correspond to TRBD1. The nucleotides are TGTGCCAGCAGTTCGAACAGGGGAGGTCAGCCCCAGCATTTT. Its protein product is CASSSNRGGQPQHF.